The clone carrying this T cell receptor beta chain was seen repeatedly, ten times or more. Its antigen is currently unknown. The sample belongs to a study of early T cells in non-severe SARS-CoV-2 infection. As for the study in general: The authors sequenced bulk RNA from unsorted whole blood, leaving chains unpaired. General study results and limits: The matching step, a VDJdb search, favored anti-spike CD8 responses and missed private and CD4 specificities.

Individual cDNA molecules were tagged with unique molecular identifiers. TCRdb re-derived calls from the 5' RACE reads in MiXCR, one entry per CDR3 protein. The sample consists of around 80,000 distinct CDR3 sequences, about an eighth of them appearing once. V shed 3 bases and J shed 3 bases, with 18 bases lying between them. Germline V gene data show CDR1 as LGHDT and CDR2 as YNNKEL (reference sequence). This CDR3 has 16 residues. The chain employs TRBV3-1 and TRBJ2-7; D tentatively fits TRBD1 or TRBD2 (5 bases each). This TCR derives from an adult who was a healthcare worker with PCR-confirmed SARS-CoV-2 infection or an uninfected control (not recorded which). Material: whole blood. Written as DNA, the CDR3 is TGTGCCAGCAGCCAGTACGGGACCCTAAGAAACTACGAGCAGTACTTC. Translation gives CASSQYGTLRNYEQYF.